This is a list of T cell receptor beta chains from one sample in a study of cytomegalovirus exposure and HLA in healthy donors. The assay was immunoSEQ multiplex PCR, and TCRdb's table has in-frame clones only and misses some. The profile shows under 150,000 clones, about 80% of them singletons. Source material: PBMCs. The origin of the receptors is a woman aged 50 to 60 in good health and CMV-seronegative. CDR3s leave out the opening cysteine and the closing phenylalanine or tryptophan.

CDR3: ASSQDRGGYT
V: TRBV4-3
J: TRBJ1-2
length: 10

CDR3: ASSSRGANTEAF
V: TRBV5-1
J: TRBJ1-1
length: 12

CDR3: ASSLVAGHVSGNTIY
V: TRBV7-9
J: TRBJ1-3
length: 15

CDR3: ASRGFGQLTAGANVLT
V: TRBV13
J: TRBJ2-6
length: 16

CDR3: ASSSTGVNYGYT
V: TRBV27
J: TRBJ1-2
length: 12

CDR3: SGWENEQF
V: TRBV29-1
J: TRBJ2-1
length: 8

CDR3: ASSLRDRVNTEAF
V: TRBV18
J: TRBJ1-1
length: 13

CDR3: ASSQEPVGQGGGQPQH
V: TRBV4-2
J: TRBJ1-5
length: 16

CDR3: ASSYGLAGGPNTGELF
V: TRBV5-1
J: TRBJ2-2
length: 16

CDR3: ATSRGLDRNSNQPQH
V: TRBV15
J: TRBJ1-5
length: 15

CDR3: ASSRDTRGTSYEQY
V: TRBV5-4
J: TRBJ2-7
length: 14

CDR3: ASSQTSGRIYEQY
V: TRBV4-1
J: NA
length: 13

CDR3: ASSLYGTGQNTEAF
V: TRBV28
J: TRBJ1-1
length: 14

CDR3: ASSRQGTSEPQH
V: TRBV19
J: TRBJ1-5
length: 12

CDR3: ASSQRAGGLLRYNEQF
V: TRBV4-3
J: TRBJ2-1
length: 16

CDR3: ASSSPTGVEAF
V: TRBV11-2
J: TRBJ1-1
length: 11

CDR3: AISETGTGEGNTIY
V: TRBV10-3
J: TRBJ1-3
length: 14

CDR3: ASSSPTGTGYKGYT
V: TRBV28
J: TRBJ1-2
length: 14

CDR3: ASSGRTDNEQF
V: TRBV7-3
J: TRBJ2-1
length: 11

CDR3: ASSLYGAGGTDTQY
V: TRBV28
J: TRBJ2-3
length: 14

CDR3: ASRTEGSVAGGGGEETQY
V: TRBV12-2
J: TRBJ2-5
length: 18

CDR3: ASSSGLAGGAYNEQF
V: TRBV11-1
J: TRBJ2-1
length: 15

CDR3: ASSVDLQENTGELF
V: TRBV9
J: TRBJ2-2
length: 14

CDR3: SRRDRARYT
V: TRBV20-1
J: TRBJ1-2
length: 9

CDR3: ASSEVAGMQETQY
V: TRBV19
J: TRBJ2-5
length: 13

CDR3: ASREDRGGEKLF
V: TRBV6-1
J: TRBJ1-4
length: 12

CDR3: ASSQVAGRLAGAPEQF
V: TRBV4-3
J: TRBJ2-1
length: 16

CDR3: ASSQAQGAGAGDNEQF
V: TRBV4-3
J: TRBJ2-1
length: 16

CDR3: ASSPGQGHNEQY
V: TRBV4-2
J: TRBJ2-7
length: 12

CDR3: ASTQGASGRLSYNEQF
V: TRBV5-4
J: TRBJ2-1
length: 16

CDR3: ASSVAGVVAPYNEQF
V: TRBV9
J: TRBJ2-1
length: 15

CDR3: ASSEGGPFRGNTEAF
V: TRBV6-1
J: TRBJ1-1
length: 15

CDR3: ASSLGTGAFSGANVLT
V: TRBV5-5
J: TRBJ2-6
length: 16

CDR3: ASSLGTSGRPYEQY
V: TRBV5-8
J: TRBJ2-7
length: 14

CDR3: SVGGTGAHVLGYT
V: TRBV29-1
J: TRBJ1-2
length: 13

CDR3: ASSPTGDQGNQPQH
V: TRBV19
J: TRBJ1-5
length: 14

CDR3: ASSEYYSLGNTEAF
V: TRBV25-1
J: TRBJ1-1
length: 14

CDR3: ASSSFDRNTEAF
V: TRBV19
J: TRBJ1-1
length: 12

CDR3: ASSESGPSWEQY
V: TRBV2
J: TRBJ2-7
length: 12

CDR3: ASSNSRRFPYNEQF
V: TRBV21-1
J: TRBJ2-1
length: 14

CDR3: ASSQGWTGAGKRYEQY
V: TRBV4-3
J: TRBJ2-7
length: 16

CDR3: ASRGGLAGHYNEQF
V: TRBV27
J: TRBJ2-1
length: 14

CDR3: ASSPLTSSADNEQF
V: TRBV18
J: TRBJ2-1
length: 14

CDR3: ASSVQGITEAF
V: TRBV2
J: TRBJ1-1
length: 11

CDR3: ASSGQGYGYGYT
V: TRBV5-6
J: TRBJ1-2
length: 12

CDR3: ASSGDVSRGNEQF
V: TRBV7-9
J: TRBJ2-1
length: 13

CDR3: AWSIRDTVNQPQH
V: TRBV30
J: TRBJ1-5
length: 13

CDR3: ASSVGGQGASEAF
V: TRBV9
J: TRBJ1-1
length: 13

CDR3: ASSAFRDRGTLNEKLF
V: TRBV25-1
J: TRBJ1-4
length: 16

CDR3: ASKALGTSGRGDSYNEQF
V: TRBV27
J: TRBJ2-1
length: 18

CDR3: ASSLEGLGGYT
V: TRBV27
J: TRBJ1-2
length: 11

CDR3: ASSAGLARNTGELF
V: TRBV9
J: TRBJ2-2
length: 14

CDR3: ASSLGDFLTGELF
V: TRBV7-2
J: TRBJ2-2
length: 13

CDR3: ASSDFAPSYNEQF
V: TRBV2
J: TRBJ2-1
length: 13

CDR3: ASSLGGRRDSTYGYT
V: TRBV5-6
J: TRBJ1-2
length: 15